Here is one TCR beta chain with its context. Its specificity is unknown. One entry per CDR3 protein results from TCRdb running MiXCR on the 5' RACE reads. The sample yields 450,000 or so distinct CDR3 sequences, about 23% seen once. This entry comes from a study of T-cell memory formation after mild COVID-19. Broader study findings: The study found balanced CD4/CD8 in clones contracting day 15 to 85 and a CD4+ lean in later expanders. Within pre-infection memory, some responding clones were found, suggesting cross-reactive memory joined. The SARS-CoV-2 specificity of second-wave clones reaching peak at day 37 remained unverified.

This CDR3 has 14 amino acids. V was clipped by 2 bases and J by 13 bases; unmatched bases: 10. CDR1 and CDR2 (germline): LGHDT, YNNKEL (reference sequence). Sequencing was carried out using PBMCs or a T cell subset sorted from them (not recorded which). This receptor was taken from an adult woman who had mild COVID-19 (a few samples of this study predate the infection). Cell type and time point are not known. The chain has TRBV3-1 and TRBJ1-4; 7 nucleotides align to TRBD1. DNA of the CDR3: TGTGCCAGCAGCCAATCAGGGGGGGCTCTTCGACTGTTTTTT. It encodes CASSQSGGALRLFF.